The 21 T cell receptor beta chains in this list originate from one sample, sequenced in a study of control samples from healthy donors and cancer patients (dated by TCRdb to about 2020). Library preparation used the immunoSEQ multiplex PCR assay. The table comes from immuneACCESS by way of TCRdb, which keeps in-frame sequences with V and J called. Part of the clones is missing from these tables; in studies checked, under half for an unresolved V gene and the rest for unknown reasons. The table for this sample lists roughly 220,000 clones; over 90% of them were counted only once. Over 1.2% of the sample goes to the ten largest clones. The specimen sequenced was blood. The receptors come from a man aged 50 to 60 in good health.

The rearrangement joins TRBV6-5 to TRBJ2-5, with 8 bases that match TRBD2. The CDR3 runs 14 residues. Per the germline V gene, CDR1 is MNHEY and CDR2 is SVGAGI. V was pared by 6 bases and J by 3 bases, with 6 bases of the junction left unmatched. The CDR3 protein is CASRGLVREETQYF. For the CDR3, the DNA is TGTGCCAGCAGGGGACTAGTCCGCGAAGAGACCCAGTACTTC.

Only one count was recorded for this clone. The CDR3 DNA reads as TGTGCCTGGAGTGGGTCAGGATCCGACGAGCAGTACTTC. It translates to CAWSGSGSDEQYF. The chain is built from TRBV30 and TRBJ2-7; D remains unclear. V lost 1 base to trimming and J lost 5 bases, with 12 bases between them. The germline CDR1 and CDR2 sequences are GTSNPN and SVGIG (reference sequence). CDR3 size: 13 residues.

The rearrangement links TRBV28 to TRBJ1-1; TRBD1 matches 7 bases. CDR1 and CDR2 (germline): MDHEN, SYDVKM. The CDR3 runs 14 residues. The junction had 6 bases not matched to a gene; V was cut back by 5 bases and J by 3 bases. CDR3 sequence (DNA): TGTGCCAGCAGTCCCTCCGACAGGGACACTGAAGCTTTCTTT. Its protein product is CASSPSDRDTEAFF. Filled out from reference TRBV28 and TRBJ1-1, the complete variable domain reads DVKVTQSSRYLVKRTGEKVFLECVQDMDHENMFWYRQDPGLGLRLIYFSYDVKMKEKGDIPEGYSVSREKKERFSLILESASTNQTSMYLCASSPSDRDTEAFFGQGTRLTVV.

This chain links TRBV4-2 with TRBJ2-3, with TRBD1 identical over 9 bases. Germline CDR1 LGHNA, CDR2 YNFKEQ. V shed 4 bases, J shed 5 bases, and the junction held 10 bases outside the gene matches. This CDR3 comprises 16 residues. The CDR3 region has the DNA TGTGCCAGCAGCCCCCCGGACAGGGGAGGTGGAGATACGCAGTATTTT. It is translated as CASSPPDRGGGDTQYF.

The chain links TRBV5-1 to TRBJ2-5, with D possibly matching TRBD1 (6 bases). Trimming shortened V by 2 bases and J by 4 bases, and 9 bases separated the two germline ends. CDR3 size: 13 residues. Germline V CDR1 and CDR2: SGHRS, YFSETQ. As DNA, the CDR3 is TGCGCCAGCAGCTTCGAGACAGGAGAGACCCAGTACTTC. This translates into CASSFETGETQYF.

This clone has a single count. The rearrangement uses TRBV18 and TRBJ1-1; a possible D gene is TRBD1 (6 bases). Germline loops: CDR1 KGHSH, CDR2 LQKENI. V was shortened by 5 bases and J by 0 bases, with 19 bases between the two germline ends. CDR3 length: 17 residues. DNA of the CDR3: TGTGCCAGCTCAAAAACTGGGGGGGGCTCGATGAACACTGAAGCTTTCTTT. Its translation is CASSKTGGGSMNTEAFF.

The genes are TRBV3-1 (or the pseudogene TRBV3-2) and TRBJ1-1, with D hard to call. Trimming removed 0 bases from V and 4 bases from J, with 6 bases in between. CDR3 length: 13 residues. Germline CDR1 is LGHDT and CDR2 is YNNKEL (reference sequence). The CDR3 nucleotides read TGTGCCAGCAGCCAAGAGTACAGCACTGAAGCTTTCTTT. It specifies CASSQEYSTEAFF.

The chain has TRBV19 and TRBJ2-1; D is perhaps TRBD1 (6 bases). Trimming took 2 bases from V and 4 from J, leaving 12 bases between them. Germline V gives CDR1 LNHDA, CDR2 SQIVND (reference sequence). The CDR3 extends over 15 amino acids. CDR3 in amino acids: CASSIMQGRYNEQFF. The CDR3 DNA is TGTGCCAGTAGTATAATGCAGGGGCGATACAATGAGCAGTTCTTC.

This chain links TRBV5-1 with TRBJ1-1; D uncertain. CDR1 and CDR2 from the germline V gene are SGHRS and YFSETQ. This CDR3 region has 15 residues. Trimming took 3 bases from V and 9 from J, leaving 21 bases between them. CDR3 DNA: TGCGCCAGCAGCTCCTCATCGGGAGTTGAAGTAAAAGCTTTCTTT. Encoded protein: CASSSSSGVEVKAFF.

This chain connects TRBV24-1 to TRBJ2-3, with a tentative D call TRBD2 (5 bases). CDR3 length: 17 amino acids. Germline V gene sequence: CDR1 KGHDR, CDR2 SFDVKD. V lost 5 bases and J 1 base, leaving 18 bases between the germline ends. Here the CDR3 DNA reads TGTGCCACCAGTGCTCCCATGGAGGTGGTCGGCACAGATACGCAGTATTTT. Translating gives CATSAPMEVVGTDTQYF.

CDR3: CASSPPGQGFQETQYF. Here the CDR3 DNA reads TGTGCCAGCAGTCCCCCGGGACAGGGGTTTCAAGAGACCCAGTACTTC. The V and J genes are TRBV27 and TRBJ2-5; 10 positions agree with TRBD1. Unmatched junction bases numbered 8, after V lost 5 bases and J lost 2 bases. The CDR3 length is 16 residues. Germline lookup yields CDR1 MNHEY and CDR2 SMNVEV (reference sequence).

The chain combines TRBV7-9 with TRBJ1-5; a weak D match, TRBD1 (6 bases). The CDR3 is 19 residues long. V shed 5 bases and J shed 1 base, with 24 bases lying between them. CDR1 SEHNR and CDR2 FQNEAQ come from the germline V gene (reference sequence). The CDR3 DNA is TGTGCCAGCAGCCCCATAAACCAGCTTGGGGGCGTAAGCAATCAGCCCCAGCATTTT. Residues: CASSPINQLGGVSNQPQHF.

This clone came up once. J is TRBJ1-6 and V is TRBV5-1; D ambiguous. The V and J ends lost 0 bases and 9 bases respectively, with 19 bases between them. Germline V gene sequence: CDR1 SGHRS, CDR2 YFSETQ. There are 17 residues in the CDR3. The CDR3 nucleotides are TGCGCCAGCAGCTTGGGTAGTTTCGGTTCTCCTACTTCACCCCTCCACTTT. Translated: CASSLGSFGSPTSPLHF.

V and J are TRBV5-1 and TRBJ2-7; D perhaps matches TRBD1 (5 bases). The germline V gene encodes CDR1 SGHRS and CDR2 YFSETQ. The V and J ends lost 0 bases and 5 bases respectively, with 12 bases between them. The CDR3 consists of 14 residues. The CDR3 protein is CASSLVPRVDEQYF. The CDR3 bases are TGCGCCAGCAGCTTGGTACCCAGGGTCGACGAGCAGTACTTC. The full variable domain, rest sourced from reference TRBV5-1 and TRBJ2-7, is KAGVTQTPRYLIKTRGQQVTLSCSPISGHRSVSWYQQTPGQGLQFLFEYFSETQRNKGNFPGRFSGRQFSNSRSEMNVSTLELGDSALYLCASSLVPRVDEQYFGPGTRLTVT.

CDR3 nucleotides: TGTGCCAGCAGTTTTAAGGGCATCTATGGCTACACCTTC. Translation: CASSFKGIYGYTF. The gene calls are TRBV12-3 or TRBV12-4 and TRBJ1-2, with D unresolved. Trimming stripped 3 bases from V and 4 bases from J, with 9 bases between. This CDR3 has 13 residues.

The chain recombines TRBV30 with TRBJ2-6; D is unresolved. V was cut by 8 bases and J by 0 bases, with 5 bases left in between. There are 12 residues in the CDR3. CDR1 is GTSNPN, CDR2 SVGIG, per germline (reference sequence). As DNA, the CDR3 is TGTGCCCAATCCTCTGGGGCCAACGTCCTGACTTTC. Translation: CAQSSGANVLTF.

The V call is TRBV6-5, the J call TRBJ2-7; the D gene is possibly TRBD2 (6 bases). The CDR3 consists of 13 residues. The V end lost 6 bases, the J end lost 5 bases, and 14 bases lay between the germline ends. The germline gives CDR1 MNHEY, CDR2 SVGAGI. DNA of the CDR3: TGTGCCAGCAGCCGACTAGGGGAGGACGAGCAGTACTTC. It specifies CASSRLGEDEQYF.

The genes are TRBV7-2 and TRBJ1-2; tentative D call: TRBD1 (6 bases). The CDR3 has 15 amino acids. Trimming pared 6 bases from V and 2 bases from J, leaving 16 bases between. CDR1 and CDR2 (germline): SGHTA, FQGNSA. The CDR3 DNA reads TGTGCCAGCAGTTCTCCTTTCAGGGGAAACTATGGCTACACCTTC. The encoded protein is CASSSPFRGNYGYTF. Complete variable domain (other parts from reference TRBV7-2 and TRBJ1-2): GAGVSQSPSNKVTEKGKDVELRCDPISGHTALYWYRQSLGQGLEFLIYFQGNSAPDKSGLPSDRFSAERTGGSVSTLTIQRTQQEDSAVYLCASSSPFRGNYGYTFGSGTRLTVV.

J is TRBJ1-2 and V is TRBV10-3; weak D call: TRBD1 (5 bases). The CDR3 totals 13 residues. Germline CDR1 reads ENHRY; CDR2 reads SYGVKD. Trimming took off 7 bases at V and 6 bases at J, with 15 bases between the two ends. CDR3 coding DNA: TGTGCCATCACCCCTAACGGGGGGAATGGCTACACCTTC. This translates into CAITPNGGNGYTF.

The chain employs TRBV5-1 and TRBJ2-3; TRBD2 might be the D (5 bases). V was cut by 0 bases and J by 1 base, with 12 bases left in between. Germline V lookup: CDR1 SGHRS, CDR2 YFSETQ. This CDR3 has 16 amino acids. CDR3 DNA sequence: TGCGCCAGCAGCTTGGCCGGAGGTCTGGGCACAGATACGCAGTATTTT. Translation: CASSLAGGLGTDTQYF.

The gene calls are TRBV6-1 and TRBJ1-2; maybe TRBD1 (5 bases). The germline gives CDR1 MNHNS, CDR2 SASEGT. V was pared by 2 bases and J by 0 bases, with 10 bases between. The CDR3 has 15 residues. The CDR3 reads CASSEPGRSNYGYTF. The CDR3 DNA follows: TGTGCCAGCAGTGAACCGGGACGGTCTAACTATGGCTACACCTTC.